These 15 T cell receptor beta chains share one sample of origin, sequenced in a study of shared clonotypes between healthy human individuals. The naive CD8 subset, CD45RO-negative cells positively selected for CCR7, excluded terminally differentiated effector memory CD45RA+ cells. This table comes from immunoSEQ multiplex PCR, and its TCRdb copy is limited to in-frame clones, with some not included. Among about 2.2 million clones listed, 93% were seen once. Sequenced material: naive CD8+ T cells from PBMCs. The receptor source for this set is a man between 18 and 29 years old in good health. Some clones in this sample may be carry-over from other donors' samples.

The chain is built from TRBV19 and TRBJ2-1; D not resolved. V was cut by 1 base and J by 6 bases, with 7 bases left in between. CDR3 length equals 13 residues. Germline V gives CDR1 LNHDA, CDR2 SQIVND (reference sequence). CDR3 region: CASSIGSVNEQFF. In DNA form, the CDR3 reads TGTGCCAGTAGTATAGGGTCGGTCAATGAGCAGTTCTTC.

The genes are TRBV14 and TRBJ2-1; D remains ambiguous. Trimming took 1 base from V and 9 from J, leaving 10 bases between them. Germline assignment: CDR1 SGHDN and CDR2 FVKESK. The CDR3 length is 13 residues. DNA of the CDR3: TGTGCCAGCAGCCAAGCGCGAACGGGTGAGCAGTTCTTC. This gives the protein CASSQARTGEQFF.

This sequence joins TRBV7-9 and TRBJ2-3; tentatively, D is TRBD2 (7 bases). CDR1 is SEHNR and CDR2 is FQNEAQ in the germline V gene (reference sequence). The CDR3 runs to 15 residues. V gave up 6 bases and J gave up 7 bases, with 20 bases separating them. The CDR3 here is CASRPPGGAVYTQYF. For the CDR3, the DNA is TGTGCCAGCAGGCCACCGGGGGGCGCGGTTTATACGCAGTATTTT. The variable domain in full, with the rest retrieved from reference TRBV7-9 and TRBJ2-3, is DTGVSQNPRHKITKRGQNVTFRCDPISEHNRLYWYRQTLGQGPEFLTYFQNEAQLEKSRLLSDRFSAERPKGSFSTLEIQRTEQGDSAMYLCASRPPGGAVYTQYFGPGTRLTVL.

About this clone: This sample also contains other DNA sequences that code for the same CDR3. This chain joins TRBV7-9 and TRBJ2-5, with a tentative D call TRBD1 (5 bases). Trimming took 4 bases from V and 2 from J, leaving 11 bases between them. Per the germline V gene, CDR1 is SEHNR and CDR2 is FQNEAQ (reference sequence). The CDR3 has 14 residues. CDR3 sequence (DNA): TGTGCCAGCAGCTCGCAGGGATTTCAAGAGACCCAGTACTTC. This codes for CASSSQGFQETQYF.

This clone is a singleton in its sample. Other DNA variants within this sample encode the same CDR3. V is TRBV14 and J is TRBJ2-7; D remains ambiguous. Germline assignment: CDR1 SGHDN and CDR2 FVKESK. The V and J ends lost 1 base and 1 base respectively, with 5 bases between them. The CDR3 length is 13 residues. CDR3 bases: TGTGCCAGCAGCCAAGGGGGTTCCTACGAGCAGTACTTC. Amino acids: CASSQGGSYEQYF.

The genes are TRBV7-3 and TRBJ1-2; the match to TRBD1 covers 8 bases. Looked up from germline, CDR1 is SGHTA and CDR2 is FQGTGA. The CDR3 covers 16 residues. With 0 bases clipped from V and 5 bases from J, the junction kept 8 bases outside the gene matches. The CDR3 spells CASSLTRQGRGYGYTF. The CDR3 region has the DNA TGTGCCAGCAGCTTAACCCGACAGGGGCGAGGGTATGGCTACACCTTC.

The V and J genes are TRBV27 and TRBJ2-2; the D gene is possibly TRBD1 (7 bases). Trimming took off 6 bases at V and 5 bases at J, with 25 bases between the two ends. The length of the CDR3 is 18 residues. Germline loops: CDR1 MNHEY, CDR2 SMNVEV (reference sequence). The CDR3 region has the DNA TGTGCCAGCAGCCACCCAGGGGGGAATCTTATGGGAACCGGGGAGCTGTTTTTT. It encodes CASSHPGGNLMGTGELFF.

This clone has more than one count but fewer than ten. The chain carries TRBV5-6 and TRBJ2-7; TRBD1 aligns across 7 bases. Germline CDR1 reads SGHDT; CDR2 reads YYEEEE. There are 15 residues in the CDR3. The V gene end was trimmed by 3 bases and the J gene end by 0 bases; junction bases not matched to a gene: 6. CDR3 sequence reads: CASSSRGRSSYEQYF. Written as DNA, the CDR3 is TGTGCCAGCAGCTCCAGGGGGAGATCCTCCTACGAGCAGTACTTC.

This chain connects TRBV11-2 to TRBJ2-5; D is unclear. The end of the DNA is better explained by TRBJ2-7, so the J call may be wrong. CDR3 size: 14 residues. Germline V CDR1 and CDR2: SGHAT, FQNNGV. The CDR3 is CASSLEPGSYEQYF. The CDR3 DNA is TGTGCCAGCAGCTTAGAACCAGGCTCCTACGAGCAGTACTTC.

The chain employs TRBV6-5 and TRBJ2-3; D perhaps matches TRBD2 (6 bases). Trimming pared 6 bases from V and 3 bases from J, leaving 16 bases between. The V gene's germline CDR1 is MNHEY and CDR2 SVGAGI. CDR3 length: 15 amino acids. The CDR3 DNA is TGTGCCAGCAGCCCGGGACTCAGCAAAACAGATACGCAGTATTTT. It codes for CASSPGLSKTDTQYF.

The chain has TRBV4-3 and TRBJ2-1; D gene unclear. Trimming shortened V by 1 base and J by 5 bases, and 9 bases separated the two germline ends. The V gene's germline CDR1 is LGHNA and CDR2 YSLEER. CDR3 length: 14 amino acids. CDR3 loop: CASSQGLGHNEQFF. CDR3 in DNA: TGCGCCAGCAGCCAAGGTCTCGGGCACAATGAGCAGTTCTTC.

The CDR3 coding sequence is TGTGCCAGCAGTTCCCGCGGACCAACGACTAGCGGGAAGGCCAAAAACATTCAGTACTTC. It translates to CASSSRGPTTSGKAKNIQYF. J is TRBJ2-4 and V is TRBV28; TRBD2 matches 11 bases. Trimming removed 4 bases from V and 1 base from J; junction bases left unmatched: 15. Germline CDR1 and CDR2: MDHEN and SYDVKM. The CDR3 runs to 20 residues. The full variable domain, rest sourced from reference TRBV28 and TRBJ2-4, is DVKVTQSSRYLVKRTGEKVFLECVQDMDHENMFWYRQDPGLGLRLIYFSYDVKMKEKGDIPEGYSVSREKKERFSLILESASTNQTSMYLCASSSRGPTTSGKAKNIQYFGAGTRLSVL.

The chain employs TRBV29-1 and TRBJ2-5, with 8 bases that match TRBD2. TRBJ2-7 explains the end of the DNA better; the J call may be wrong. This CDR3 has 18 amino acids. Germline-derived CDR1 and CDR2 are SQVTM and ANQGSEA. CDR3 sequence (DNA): TGCAGCGTTGGGATAAGGGGGAGGTTAGCGGGACCTGGGTACGAGCAGTACTTC. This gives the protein CSVGIRGRLAGPGYEQYF.

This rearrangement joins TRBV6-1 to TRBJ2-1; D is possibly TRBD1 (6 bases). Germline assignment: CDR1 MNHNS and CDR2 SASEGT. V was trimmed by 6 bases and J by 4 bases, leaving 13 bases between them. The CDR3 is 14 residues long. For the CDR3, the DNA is TGTGCCAGCAGGCCTAAAACAGGGTACAATGAGCAGTTCTTC. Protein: CASRPKTGYNEQFF.

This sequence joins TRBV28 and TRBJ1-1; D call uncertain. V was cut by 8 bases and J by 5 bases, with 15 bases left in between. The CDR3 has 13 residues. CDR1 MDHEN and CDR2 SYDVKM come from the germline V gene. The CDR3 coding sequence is TGTGCCAGCGCTAGGGTCCGAGAGACTGAAGCTTTCTTT. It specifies CASARVRETEAFF.